This T cell receptor beta chain was profiled in a study of shared clonotypes between healthy human individuals. Germline CDR1 is SGHNT and CDR2 is YYREEE (reference sequence). The CDR3 spans 16 residues. Deletions cut 0 bases from V and 0 bases from J, with 12 bases between. The split of CD4+ cells yielded CD45RA+ naive and CD45RA-negative memory subsets. This clone showed up many times. Original data processing: Filtering was not the same, since immunoSEQ gave junction-only sequences without quality scores. Measured with immunoSEQ multiplex PCR; TCRdb has only the in-frame clones, and not every one. V and J calls and clone size come straight from that table; D and trimming were deduced from the DNA. Here the sample spans about 1.1 million clones, 75% to 85% being singletons.

The receptor was derived from a man between 18 and 35 years old in good health. Some clones in this sample may be carry-over from other donors' samples. This chain uses TRBV5-4 with TRBJ1-1; D gene ambiguous. Sample: memory CD4+ T cells from PBMCs. Subset meaning: CD45RA-negative fraction. CDR3 DNA: TGTGCCAGCAGCTTGGGGTCCCTTACAGTGAACACTGAAGCTTTCTTT. Its protein is CASSLGSLTVNTEAFF.